The source of this TCR beta chain is a study of response to subunit inactivated influenza vaccine. Study-level points and caveats: The authors suggested that every seasonal influenza vaccination recruits few new T cells.

This CDR3 comprises 14 residues. Per germline, CDR1 SGHDN and CDR2 FVKESK. Losses at the gene ends were 1 base for V and 11 bases for J; bases not matched to a gene: 4. From the RT-PCR reads, TCRdb called clonotypes with MiXCR, one entry per CDR3 protein. The repertoire holds a few hundred thousand distinct CDR3 sequences, with 20% to 25% as singletons. Regarding this clonotype: Its antigen is unknown.

The clonotype originates from a man aged 45 to 70 who received an inactivated influenza vaccine. The source was PBMCs from blood, collected less than 22 months after vaccination. The chain carries TRBV14 and TRBJ2-1; 11 positions match TRBD2. This CDR3 is CASSQVLAGGKQFF. CDR3 sequence (DNA): TGTGCCAGCAGCCAAGTTCTAGCGGGAGGCAAGCAGTTCTTC.